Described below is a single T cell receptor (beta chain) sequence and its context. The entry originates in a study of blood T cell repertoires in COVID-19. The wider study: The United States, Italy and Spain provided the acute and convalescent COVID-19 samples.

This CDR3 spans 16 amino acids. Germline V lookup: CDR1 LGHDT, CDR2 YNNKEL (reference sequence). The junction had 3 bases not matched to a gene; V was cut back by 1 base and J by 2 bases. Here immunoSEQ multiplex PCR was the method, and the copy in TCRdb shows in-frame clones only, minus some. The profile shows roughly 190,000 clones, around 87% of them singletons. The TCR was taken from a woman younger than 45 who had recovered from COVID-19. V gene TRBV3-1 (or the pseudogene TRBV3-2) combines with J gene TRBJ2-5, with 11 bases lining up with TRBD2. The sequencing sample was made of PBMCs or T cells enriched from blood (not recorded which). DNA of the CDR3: TGTGCCAGCAGCCAAGGATTAGCGGGGGGGCAAGAGACCCAGTACTTC. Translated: CASSQGLAGGQETQYF.